These 20 T cell receptor beta chains originate from one sample sequenced in a study of control samples from healthy donors and cancer patients. Sequencing was performed with immunoSEQ multiplex PCR; in TCRdb, only in-frame clones are kept and a portion is missing. This sample yields around 100,000 clones, of which around 89% are seen a single time; about 18% belongs to the top ten. Sequencing input: PBMCs. These receptors were taken from a man in his fifties or sixties with lung cancer.

This chain links TRBV30 with TRBJ1-6, with 7 positions matching TRBD1. Germline V lookup: CDR1 GTSNPN, CDR2 SVGIG (reference sequence). This CDR3 contains 15 residues. The J segment lost 8 bases and the V segment lost 2 bases, leaving 9 bases of the junction unmatched. The DNA of the CDR3 is TGTGCCTGGAGTCCGGCGACAGGGCATGATTCACCCCTCCACTTT. This codes for CAWSPATGHDSPLHF.

The rearrangement joins TRBV9 to TRBJ1-3; D is undetermined. CDR3 size: 17 residues. Trimming stripped 0 bases from V and 6 bases from J, with 19 bases between. Germline loops: CDR1 SGDLS, CDR2 YYNGEE. For the CDR3, the DNA is TGTGCCAGCAGCGTAGCGAGTTCGGGAGACTTCCAAAACACCATATATTTT. It translates to CASSVASSGDFQNTIYF.

The chain combines TRBV14 with TRBJ1-1, with D hard to call. CDR1 SGHDN and CDR2 FVKESK come from the germline V gene. The V and J ends lost 2 bases and 1 base respectively, with 8 bases between them. The CDR3 consists of 14 residues. The CDR3 loop reads CASSQKGWNTEAFF. The CDR3 DNA reads as TGTGCCAGCAGCCAAAAGGGTTGGAACACTGAAGCTTTCTTT.

The V gene is TRBV20-1, the J gene TRBJ2-5; D tentatively reads TRBD1 or TRBD2 (5 bases each). V was trimmed by 0 bases and J by 9 bases, leaving 8 bases between them. The CDR3 is 11 amino acids. The germline CDR1 and CDR2 sequences are DFQATT and SNEGSKA (reference sequence). The CDR3 is CSARDGTAQYF. In nucleotides, the CDR3 is TGCAGTGCTAGAGATGGGACGGCCCAGTACTTC.

The rearrangement joins TRBV6-6 to TRBJ2-1; a possible D gene is TRBD1 (6 bases). Trimming shortened V by 7 bases and J by 6 bases, and 13 bases separated the two germline ends. Germline CDR1 and CDR2: MNHNY and SVGAGI (reference sequence). The CDR3 runs to 13 residues. Here the CDR3 DNA reads TGTGCCAGCAATCCGGACAGATTCAATGAGCAGTTCTTC. It encodes CASNPDRFNEQFF.

The chain recombines TRBV4-2 with TRBJ1-5, with D unresolved. This CDR3 comprises 16 residues. CDR1 is LGHNA, CDR2 YNFKEQ, per germline. Deletions cut 0 bases from V and 2 bases from J, with 11 bases between. Here the CDR3 reads CASSQDGDKRNQPQHF. The CDR3 nucleotides are TGTGCCAGCAGCCAAGATGGAGACAAGCGCAATCAGCCCCAGCATTTT.

The gene calls are TRBV29-1 and TRBJ1-5; TRBD1 matches 9 bases. CDR3 length: 14 residues. Germline CDR1 SQVTM, CDR2 ANQGSEA. Losses at the gene ends were 6 bases for V and 0 bases for J; bases not matched to a gene: 3. CDR3 sequence (DNA): TGCAGCGTGGGACAGGGTCTTAGCAATCAGCCCCAGCATTTT. This encodes CSVGQGLSNQPQHF.

The chain has TRBV18 and TRBJ2-2; 8 nucleotides align to TRBD1. Germline CDR1 reads KGHSH; CDR2 reads LQKENI. V trimming: 3 bases; J trimming: 2 bases; junction bases outside the gene matches: 5. The CDR3 is 16 amino acids. CDR3 nucleotide sequence: TGTGCCAGCTCACCCAGAGCAGGGGGCAACACCGGGGAGCTGTTTTTT. It specifies CASSPRAGGNTGELFF.

The chain recombines TRBV30 with TRBJ1-1; D not resolved. V lost 4 bases and J 1 base, leaving 13 bases between the germline ends. Germline CDR1 is GTSNPN and CDR2 is SVGIG (reference sequence). CDR3 size: 14 residues. For the CDR3, the DNA is TGTGCCTGGACCTTTAAGTGGGGGAACACTGAAGCTTTCTTT. It encodes CAWTFKWGNTEAFF.

The chain links TRBV9 to TRBJ1-5; D perhaps matches TRBD1 (6 bases). This CDR3 spans 13 amino acids. Germline lookup yields CDR1 SGDLS and CDR2 YYNGEE. The V gene lost 3 bases and the J gene lost 5 bases, with 9 bases spanning the gap. The CDR3 is CASSEGGDQPQHF. The CDR3 DNA reads as TGTGCCAGCAGCGAGGGGGGGGATCAGCCCCAGCATTTT.

The chain has TRBV28 and TRBJ2-7; D is possibly TRBD1 (6 bases). This CDR3 region has 14 residues. Trimming left V 7 bases short and J 3 bases short, with 16 bases between. Germline CDR1 MDHEN, CDR2 SYDVKM. CDR3 DNA: TGTGCCAGCACCCGAGGGGGATCTGTCTACGAGCAGTACTTC. It translates to CASTRGGSVYEQYF. The complete variable domain, with remaining parts taken from reference TRBV28 and TRBJ2-7, reads DVKVTQSSRYLVKRTGEKVFLECVQDMDHENMFWYRQDPGLGLRLIYFSYDVKMKEKGDIPEGYSVSREKKERFSLILESASTNQTSMYLCASTRGGSVYEQYFGPGTRLTVT.

The chain uses TRBV5-1 and TRBJ1-5; 8 bases map to TRBD1. The V gene's germline CDR1 is SGHRS and CDR2 YFSETQ. J was trimmed by 6 bases and V by 4 bases; bases with no gene match: 6. The CDR3 is 14 residues long. This chain's CDR3 is CASSANTGGQPQHF. The CDR3 coding sequence is TGCGCCAGCAGCGCCAATACAGGGGGTCAGCCCCAGCATTTT.

This chain connects TRBV11-3 to TRBJ2-3; D is uncertain. The V gene lost 0 bases and the J gene lost 2 bases, with 9 bases spanning the gap. This CDR3 comprises 15 residues. Germline V CDR1 and CDR2: SGHNT, YENEEA. The CDR3 spells CASSLDWQNTDTQYF. In DNA, the CDR3 is TGTGCCAGCAGCTTAGATTGGCAGAACACAGATACGCAGTATTTT. The variable domain in full, with the rest retrieved from reference TRBV11-3 and TRBJ2-3, is EAGVVQSPRYKIIEKKQPVAFWCNPISGHNTLYWYLQNLGQGPELLIRYENEEAVDDSQLPKDRFSAERLKGVDSTLKIQPAELGDSAVYLCASSLDWQNTDTQYFGPGTRLTVL.

The V gene is TRBV2, the J gene TRBJ2-5; D unresolved. This CDR3 comprises 14 residues. Per germline, CDR1 SNHLY and CDR2 FYNNEI. V gave up 10 bases and J gave up 4 bases, with 19 bases separating them. The CDR3 DNA follows: TGTGCCACTACTCTCCTGAGTTCTGCAGAGACCCAGTACTTC. This codes for CATTLLSSAETQYF.

This rearrangement joins TRBV7-8 to TRBJ2-7; 7 bases are shared with TRBD1. The CDR3 sequence is 14 residues long. CDR1 and CDR2 from the germline V gene are SGHVS and FQNEAQ. V gave up 6 bases and J gave up 3 bases; unmatched junction bases: 8. DNA of the CDR3: TGTGCCAGCAGTTCGGGACAGCCAGTCTACGAGCAGTACGTC. It yields the protein CASSSGQPVYEQYV.

V usage is TRBV24-1 and J usage is TRBJ2-3, with TRBD2 identical over 12 bases. Germline loops: CDR1 KGHDR, CDR2 SFDVKD. J lost 1 base, V lost 2 bases, and 0 bases had no gene match. This CDR3 is built from 16 residues. CDR3 loop: CATSDWTSGGTDTQYF. CDR3 DNA: TGTGCCACCAGTGATTGGACTAGCGGGGGCACAGATACGCAGTATTTT.

V is TRBV18 and J is TRBJ1-4; no definite D call. Germline-derived CDR1 and CDR2 are KGHSH and LQKENI. CDR3 length: 15 amino acids. The V end lost 2 bases, the J end lost 2 bases, and 9 bases lay between the germline ends. The CDR3 nucleotides are TGTGCCAGCTCACCAGATCGGGTGACTAATGAAAAACTGTTTTTT. Protein sequence: CASSPDRVTNEKLFF.

The chain carries TRBV5-6 and TRBJ2-2; D assignment may be TRBD1 or TRBD2 (5 bases each). V shed 0 bases and J shed 6 bases, with 12 bases lying between them. Germline V CDR1 and CDR2: SGHDT, YYEEEE. The CDR3 is made up of 15 amino acids. For the CDR3, the DNA is TGTGCCAGCAGCTTGGAATGGGGGAGCCCCGGGGAGCTGTTTTTT. Protein product: CASSLEWGSPGELFF. Drawing the rest from reference TRBV5-6 and TRBJ2-2, the complete variable domain is DAGVTQSPTHLIKTRGQQVTLRCSPKSGHDTVSWYQQALGQGPQFIFQYYEEEERQRGNFPDRFSGHQFPNYSSELNVNALLLGDSALYLCASSLEWGSPGELFFGEGSRLTVL.

This chain uses TRBV7-2 with TRBJ2-1, with 7 positions matching TRBD2. The germline V gene has CDR1 SGHTA and CDR2 FQGNSA. The CDR3 totals 15 residues. The J segment lost 15 bases and the V segment lost 0 bases, leaving 14 bases of the junction unmatched. The CDR3 loop is CASSLAPNLAADLFF. CDR3 bases: TGTGCCAGCAGCTTAGCTCCCAATCTAGCGGCGGACCTGTTCTTC.

The rearrangement joins TRBV18 to TRBJ1-4; D gene uncertain. The V end was cut by 2 bases, the J end by 8 bases, with 9 bases between. Per the germline V gene, CDR1 is KGHSH and CDR2 is LQKENI. The CDR3 is 13 residues long. The CDR3 nucleotides read TGTGCCAGCTCACCAAGGAAACAGGAAAAACTGTTTTTT. It is translated as CASSPRKQEKLFF.